This is a list of T cell receptor beta chains from one sample in a study of shared clonotypes between healthy human individuals. Generated by immunoSEQ multiplex PCR, the TCRdb table keeps only in-frame clones and is missing some. There are roughly 2.2 million clones in the sample; about nine tenths occur only once, and roughly 0.34% lies in the top ten. Sequenced sample: naive CD4+ T cells from PBMCs. These receptors were obtained from a young man in good health. Some clones in this sample may be carry-over from other donors' samples. Each CDR3 is given with its conserved first and last residue. Fields, in order: D gene, V gene, clone size, J gene, CDR3 protein, CDR3 DNA. The D gene is left open where the match is weak. Part of the rows lack a size; the others show once, few, many or a class for expanded clones.

d_call: .; v_call: TRBV11-2; clone_size: .; j_call: TRBJ1-4; cdr3_aa: CASSSQYRNEKLFF; cdr3_nt: TGTGCCAGCAGCTCGCAATACAGGAATGAAAAACTGTTTTTT
d_call: .; v_call: TRBV4-2; clone_size: .; j_call: TRBJ1-2; cdr3_aa: CASSQDLGDGYTF; cdr3_nt: TGTGCCAGCAGCCAAGATTTGGGGGATGGCTACACCTTC
d_call: .; v_call: TRBV18; clone_size: .; j_call: TRBJ2-3; cdr3_aa: CASSPLGGGPSTDTQYF; cdr3_nt: TGTGCCAGCTCACCGCTCGGTGGGGGACCTAGCACAGATACGCAGTATTTT
d_call: .; v_call: TRBV6-4; clone_size: few; j_call: TRBJ2-1; cdr3_aa: CASSDPPRDNEQFF; cdr3_nt: TGTGCCAGCAGTGACCCCCCGAGGGACAATGAGCAGTTCTTC
d_call: TRBD1; v_call: TRBV28; clone_size: .; j_call: TRBJ2-1; cdr3_aa: CASSLGTPTGGKFF; cdr3_nt: TGTGCCAGCAGTTTAGGAACCCCGACAGGGGGTAAGTTCTTC
d_call: .; v_call: TRBV4-2; clone_size: .; j_call: TRBJ1-5; cdr3_aa: CASSQLQGGDQPQHF; cdr3_nt: TGTGCCAGCAGCCAACTCCAGGGAGGCGATCAGCCCCAGCATTTT
d_call: .; v_call: TRBV27; clone_size: few; j_call: TRBJ2-7; cdr3_aa: CASSLVSGARDEQYF; cdr3_nt: TGTGCCAGCAGTCTTGTGTCGGGGGCCCGCGACGAGCAGTACTTC
d_call: TRBD2; v_call: TRBV5-1; clone_size: .; j_call: TRBJ2-5; cdr3_aa: CASSFILAGGETQYF; cdr3_nt: TGCGCCAGCAGCTTCATACTAGCGGGGGGAGAGACCCAGTACTTC
d_call: .; v_call: TRBV4-1; clone_size: few; j_call: TRBJ1-2; cdr3_aa: CASSQRDGRGYTF; cdr3_nt: TGCGCCAGCAGCCAGCGGGACGGGAGAGGCTACACCTTC
d_call: .; v_call: TRBV2; clone_size: .; j_call: TRBJ1-5; cdr3_aa: CASRDTAGAQPQHF; cdr3_nt: TGTGCCAGCAGGGATACCGCGGGGGCTCAGCCCCAGCATTTT
d_call: TRBD2; v_call: TRBV10-3; clone_size: .; j_call: TRBJ2-7; cdr3_aa: CAISESGTSGGTYEQYF; cdr3_nt: TGTGCCATCAGTGAGTCCGGGACTAGCGGGGGAACCTACGAGCAGTACTTC
d_call: .; v_call: TRBV7-3; clone_size: .; j_call: TRBJ2-2; cdr3_aa: CASSFQPGPLQGELFF; cdr3_nt: TGTGCCAGCAGCTTTCAACCGGGACCCCTTCAGGGGGAGCTGTTTTTT
d_call: .; v_call: TRBV7-2; clone_size: .; j_call: TRBJ1-2; cdr3_aa: CASSLFQGPYGYTF; cdr3_nt: TGTGCCAGCAGCTTATTCCAGGGCCCTTATGGCTACACCTTC
d_call: .; v_call: TRBV5-6; clone_size: .; j_call: TRBJ1-1; cdr3_aa: CASSFRRLYDNTEAFF; cdr3_nt: TGTGCCAGCAGCTTCCGACGGTTGTACGACAACACTGAAGCTTTCTTT
d_call: .; v_call: TRBV28; clone_size: .; j_call: TRBJ2-1; cdr3_aa: CASSLRGSSYNEQFF; cdr3_nt: TGTGCCAGCAGTTTAAGAGGGAGCTCCTACAATGAGCAGTTCTTC
d_call: TRBD1; v_call: TRBV28; clone_size: .; j_call: TRBJ1-5; cdr3_aa: CASDPGQGNQPQHF; cdr3_nt: TGTGCCAGCGACCCGGGACAGGGTAATCAGCCCCAGCATTTT
d_call: .; v_call: TRBV6-4; clone_size: few; j_call: TRBJ1-2; cdr3_aa: CASSDGAAGTQGYTF; cdr3_nt: TGTGCCAGCAGTGACGGGGCGGCAGGCACTCAGGGCTACACCTTC
d_call: .; v_call: TRBV7-8; clone_size: .; j_call: TRBJ1-3; cdr3_aa: CASSLRSRGTDSGNTIYF; cdr3_nt: TGTGCCAGCAGCTTACGCTCTCGGGGTACCGACTCTGGAAACACCATATATTTT
d_call: .; v_call: TRBV5-4; clone_size: .; j_call: TRBJ1-3; cdr3_aa: CASSSGTLSGNTIYF; cdr3_nt: TGTGCCAGCAGCTCCGGGACACTCTCTGGAAACACCATATATTTT
d_call: TRBD2; v_call: TRBV7-2; clone_size: .; j_call: TRBJ2-1; cdr3_aa: CASSLGTSGLYNEQFF; cdr3_nt: TGTGCCAGCAGCTTAGGAACTAGCGGGTTGTACAATGAGCAGTTCTTC
d_call: TRBD1; v_call: TRBV5-4; clone_size: once; j_call: TRBJ1-4; cdr3_aa: CASSLSTGDEKLFF; cdr3_nt: TGTGCCAGCAGCTTGTCCACAGGGGATGAAAAACTGTTTTTT
d_call: .; v_call: TRBV5-1; clone_size: .; j_call: TRBJ2-1; cdr3_aa: CASSLQSPGDNEQFF; cdr3_nt: TGCGCCAGCAGCTTGCAGTCTCCAGGGGACAATGAGCAGTTCTTC